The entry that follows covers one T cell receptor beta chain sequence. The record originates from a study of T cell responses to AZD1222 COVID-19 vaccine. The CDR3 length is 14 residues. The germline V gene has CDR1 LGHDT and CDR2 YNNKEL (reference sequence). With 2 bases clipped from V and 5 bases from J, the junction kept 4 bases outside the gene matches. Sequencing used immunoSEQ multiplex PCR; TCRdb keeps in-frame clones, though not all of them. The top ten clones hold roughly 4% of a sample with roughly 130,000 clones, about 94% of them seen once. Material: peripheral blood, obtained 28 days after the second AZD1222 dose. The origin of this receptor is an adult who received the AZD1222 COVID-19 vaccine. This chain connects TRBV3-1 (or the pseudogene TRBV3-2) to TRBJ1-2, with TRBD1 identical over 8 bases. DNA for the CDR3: TGTGCCAGCAGCCAACGGAGGACAGGGTATGGCTACACCTTC. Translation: CASSQRRTGYGYTF.